This T cell receptor beta chain was documented in a study of blood T cell repertoires in COVID-19 (dated by TCRdb to 2020 to 2022). At the level of the whole study: Collaborator samples came from the United States, Italy and Spain and covered acute and convalescent phases of COVID-19. The prospective study material was composed of cDNA or gDNA derived from T cells, B-cell-depleted T cells, or PBMCs. Subjects who had been exposed to COVID-19, were actively infected with it, or had recovered from it provided the deeply sampled blood TCRbeta repertoires that made up the dataset. The repertoires were released in a freely available public database meant as a resource for research on the immune response to SARS-CoV-2. Samples were obtained from the ongoing ImmuneRACE study (first 160 participants) and from over 1,000 subjects provided by 6 global collaborators. Nearly every sample came with metadata listing a de-identified subject ID, COVID-19 status, age in years and sex. Where available, HLA class I and class II types were obtained from metadata supplied by the sample provider rather than from assay-based typing. General findings and caveats noted by the study authors: Clinical and demographic metadata were provided uncurated, with the amount varying by source and participant.

The germline V gene specifies MNHEY as CDR1 and SVGAGI as CDR2. The CDR3 starts with the cysteine, ends with the phenylalanine, and has 15 residues. Just the 45-base CDR3 DNA is kept, in frame starting at base 1. V ends up 6 bases short and J 0 bases short, with an unmatched junction base count of 7. A remark on this clone: This clone's antigen is unknown. No much larger clone is present one base from it, and per-base qualities are unavailable.

TCRbeta CDR3 regions were amplified from genomic DNA using the immunoSEQ Assay, a bias-controlled multiplex PCR. The authors' pipeline ran thus. Nucleated cell counts per sample were estimated from amplification of reference gene primers within the assay. To quantify the absolute abundance of each unique TCRbeta CDR3 rearrangement, sequence reads were collapsed and filtered. For each sample, productive Simpson clonality was calculated by taking the square root of Simpson's diversity index across productive rearrangements. TCRdb limited this immuneACCESS table to in-frame rearrangements with V and J called. A share of clones is missing; checked studies link under half to unresolved V genes, and the rest is unexplained. V and J calls and clone size are as listed in that table; D and trimming were resolved from the DNA. This sample lists under 75,000 clones; about four fifths were detected once. Clones ranked in the top ten supply 6.3% of the sample.

Each collaborating institution followed its own protocols to collect whole blood in K2EDTA tubes. For TCRbeta analysis, collaborators shipped samples in one of three forms: frozen whole blood, isolated PBMCs, or DNA extracted from either of those sample types. The rearranged segments are TRBV6-5 and TRBJ2-7, and 8 bases in between align with TRBD1. The material sequenced was peripheral blood. This sequence was found in a woman aged 55 to 70 with acute or convalescent COVID-19. The CDR3: CASRETGDPSYEQYF. The DNA sequence is as follows: TGTGCCAGCAGAGAGACAGGGGACCCCTCCTACGAGCAGTACTTC.